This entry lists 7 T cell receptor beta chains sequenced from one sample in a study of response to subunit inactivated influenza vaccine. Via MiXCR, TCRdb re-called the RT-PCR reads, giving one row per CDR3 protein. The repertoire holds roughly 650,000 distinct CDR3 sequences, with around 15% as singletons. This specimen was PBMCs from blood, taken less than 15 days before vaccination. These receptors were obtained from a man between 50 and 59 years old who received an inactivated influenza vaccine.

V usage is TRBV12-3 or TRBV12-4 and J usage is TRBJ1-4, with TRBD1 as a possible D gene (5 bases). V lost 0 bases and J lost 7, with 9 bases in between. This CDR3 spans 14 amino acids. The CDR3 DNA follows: TGTGCCAGCAGTTTAGCGCCAGGGACTGAAAAACTGTTTTTT. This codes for CASSLAPGTEKLFF.

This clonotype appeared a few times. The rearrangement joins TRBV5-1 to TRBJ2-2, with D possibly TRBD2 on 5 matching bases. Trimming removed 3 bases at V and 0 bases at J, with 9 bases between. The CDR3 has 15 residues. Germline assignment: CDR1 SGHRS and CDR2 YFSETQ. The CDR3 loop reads CASSSGMPNTGELFF. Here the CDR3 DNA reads TGCGCCAGCAGCTCCGGGATGCCGAACACCGGGGAGCTGTTTTTT.

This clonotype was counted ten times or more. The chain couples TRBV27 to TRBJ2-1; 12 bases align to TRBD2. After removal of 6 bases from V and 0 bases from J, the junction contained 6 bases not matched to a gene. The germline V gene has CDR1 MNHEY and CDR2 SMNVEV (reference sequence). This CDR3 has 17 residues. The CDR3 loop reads CASSGLAGNHSYNEQFF. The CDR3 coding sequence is TGTGCCAGCAGCGGACTAGCGGGAAATCACTCCTACAATGAGCAGTTCTTC.

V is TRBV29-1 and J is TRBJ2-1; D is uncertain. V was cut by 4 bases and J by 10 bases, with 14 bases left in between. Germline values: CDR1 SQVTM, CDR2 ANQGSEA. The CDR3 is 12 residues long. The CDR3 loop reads CSVVVRYLEQFF. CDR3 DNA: TGCAGCGTTGTGGTCAGGTATTTGGAGCAGTTCTTC.

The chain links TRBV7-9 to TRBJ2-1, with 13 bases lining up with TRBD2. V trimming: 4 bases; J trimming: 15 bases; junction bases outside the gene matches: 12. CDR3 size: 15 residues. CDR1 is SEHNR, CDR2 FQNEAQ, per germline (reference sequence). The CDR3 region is CASSSGGTSGELWFF. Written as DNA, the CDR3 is TGTGCCAGCAGCTCGGGGGGGACTAGCGGGGAATTGTGGTTCTTC.

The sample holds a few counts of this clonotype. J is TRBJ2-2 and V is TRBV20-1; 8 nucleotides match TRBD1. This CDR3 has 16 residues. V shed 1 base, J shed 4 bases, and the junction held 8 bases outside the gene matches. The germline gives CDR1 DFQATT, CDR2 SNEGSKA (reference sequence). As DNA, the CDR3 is TGCAGTGCTAGAGTGGCAGTGACAGGGGTCACCGGGGAGCTGTTTTTT. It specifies CSARVAVTGVTGELFF.

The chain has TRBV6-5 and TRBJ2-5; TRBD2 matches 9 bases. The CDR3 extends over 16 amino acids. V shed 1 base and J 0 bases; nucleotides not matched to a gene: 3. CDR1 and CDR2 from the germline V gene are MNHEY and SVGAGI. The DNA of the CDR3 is TGTGCCAGCAGTTACTATTCTAGCGGGGACCAAGAGACCCAGTACTTC. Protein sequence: CASSYYSSGDQETQYF.